This T cell receptor (beta chain) was documented in a study of CD8+CD57+ T cells in acquired aplastic anemia. The overall study: Sorted CD4+ and CD8+ cell DNA averaged around 3.5 ug.

Comment on this clonotype: The target antigen is unknown.

The CDR3 is 16 residues long. The V and J ends lost 1 base and 15 bases respectively, with 22 bases between them. Germline V gives CDR1 SGHTA, CDR2 FQGNSA. It was genomic DNA that served as the template for profiling TCR beta VDJ and CDR3. MiXCR, run by TCRdb on the reads, gives a single entry per CDR3 protein. The repertoire holds more than 250,000 distinct CDR3 sequences, with 55% to 60% as singletons. Findings and limits, study-wide: Patients and controls shared 25 to 30 CD8+ CDR3 sequences, which appeared highly expressed in patients and within their immunodominant clones. Patients and controls had CD8+ Simpson's diversity values that were not significantly distinct.

The source material was sorted CD4+, CD8+, or CD8+CD57+ T cells (not recorded which) from PBMCs. This receptor was identified in a human donor with severe aplastic anemia or a healthy control (not recorded which). The chain combines TRBV7-2 with TRBJ1-6; possibly TRBD1 for D (5 bases). The CDR3 is CASSLGRRLAGVRLHF. The DNA of the CDR3 is TGTGCCAGCAGCTTAGGTCGTCGACTAGCGGGGGTTCGCCTCCACTTT.